These 10 T cell receptor beta chains originate from one sample sequenced in a study of T cells in Graves' hyperthyroidism and ophthalmopathy. Amplified TCR beta CDR3 regions came from RNA transcripts. HTBI primers were the set used in a first-round RT-PCR of the TCR CDR3. TCRdb reanalysed the multiplex PCR reads using MiXCR and keeps one entry per CDR3 protein. Of some 720,000 distinct CDR3 sequences in the sample, 16% are singletons; the top ten hold over 7.5%. The source material was blood. Receptor source: a man in his late teens or twenties with Graves' hyperthyroidism.

The rearrangement links TRBV6-6 to TRBJ2-7; 7 bases align to TRBD2. J lost 4 bases, V lost 0 bases, and 9 bases had no gene match. The germline V gene encodes CDR1 MNHNY and CDR2 SVGAGI (reference sequence). The CDR3 is 16 amino acids. DNA of the CDR3: TGTGCCAGCAGTTACTCGACGGGACTACCTTTGTACGAGCAGTACTTC. Its translation: CASSYSTGLPLYEQYF.

This clonotype has at least ten counts. The rearrangement joins TRBV20-1 to TRBJ2-5; 7 nucleotides agree with TRBD2. CDR1 and CDR2 (germline): DFQATT, SNEGSKA (reference sequence). The CDR3 runs to 16 residues. V lost 1 base, J lost 6 bases, and 14 bases stayed unmatched. CDR3 in DNA: TGCAGTGCTAGAGCCCTCTCCGCGGGAGAGGGAAAGACCCAGTACTTC. Residues: CSARALSAGEGKTQYF.

This clonotype was counted a few times. V is TRBV15 and J is TRBJ2-5; TRBD2 matches at 12 bases. The length of the CDR3 is 16 residues. V dropped 0 bases and J dropped 5; count of bases not matched to a gene: 4. The germline V gene has CDR1 LNHNV and CDR2 YYDKDF (reference sequence). The CDR3 DNA follows: TGTGCCACCAGCAGAGAGACTAGCGGGAGTCGGGAGACCCAGTACTTC. Translating it yields CATSRETSGSRETQYF.

The chain links TRBV28 to TRBJ2-7; TRBD1 matches at 9 bases. The ends lost 7 bases at V and 3 bases at J; junction bases unmatched: 4. Germline V gene lookup returns CDR1 MDHEN and CDR2 SYDVKM. The CDR3 extends over 13 amino acids. CDR3 nucleotide sequence: TGTGCCAGCAAACCGGGACAGGGCTACGAGCAGTACTTC. It translates to CASKPGQGYEQYF.

V usage is TRBV5-1 and J usage is TRBJ2-7; 9 bases fit TRBD1. The ends lost 4 bases at V and 2 bases at J; junction bases unmatched: 10. The CDR3 contains 16 residues. Germline CDR1 SGHRS, CDR2 YFSETQ. CDR3 sequence (DNA): TGCGCCAGCAGCGAACCCCCGGGACAGGGTACCTACGAGCAGTACTTC. Amino acid sequence: CASSEPPGQGTYEQYF.

The CDR3 here is CASTLGGKIGGGNTIYF. The CDR3 DNA is TGTGCCAGCACCTTAGGGGGCAAGATCGGCGGCGGAAACACCATATATTTT. This rearrangement joins TRBV28 to TRBJ1-3; 7 bases match TRBD1. CDR1 MDHEN and CDR2 SYDVKM come from the germline V gene. The CDR3 is 17 residues long. V lost 7 bases, J lost 4 bases, and 16 bases stayed unmatched. The whole variable domain, remainder taken from reference TRBV28 and TRBJ1-3, is DVKVTQSSRYLVKRTGEKVFLECVQDMDHENMFWYRQDPGLGLRLIYFSYDVKMKEKGDIPEGYSVSREKKERFSLILESASTNQTSMYLCASTLGGKIGGGNTIYFGEGSWLTVV.

J is TRBJ2-1 and V is TRBV5-1; the D gene is possibly TRBD2 (5 bases). V dropped 4 bases and J dropped 4 bases, with 18 bases sitting between them. Per the germline V gene, CDR1 is SGHRS and CDR2 is YFSETQ. This CDR3 region has 16 residues. CDR3 in DNA: TGCGCCAGCAGCCCGAGCGTGAGGGCGGCTTACAATGAGCAGTTCTTC. Translating gives CASSPSVRAAYNEQFF. The entire variable domain, with the rest obtained from reference TRBV5-1 and TRBJ2-1, is as follows: KAGVTQTPRYLIKTRGQQVTLSCSPISGHRSVSWYQQTPGQGLQFLFEYFSETQRNKGNFPGRFSGRQFSNSRSEMNVSTLELGDSALYLCASSPSVRAAYNEQFFGPGTRLTVL.

The sample holds many counts of this clonotype. This chain connects TRBV28 to TRBJ2-5, with TRBD1 identical over 8 bases. Germline assignment: CDR1 MDHEN and CDR2 SYDVKM. J lost 0 bases, V lost 6 bases, and 12 bases had no gene match. This CDR3 is built from 17 residues. CDR3 nucleotide sequence: TGTGCCAGCAGCCCAGGGACAGGCCGGCCCCACCAAGAGACCCAGTACTTC. Its translation is CASSPGTGRPHQETQYF.

The chain joins TRBV15 to TRBJ1-2; 7 bases line up with TRBD1. V was clipped by 3 bases and J by 1 base; unmatched bases: 2. The CDR3 runs to 14 residues. Germline V gene sequence: CDR1 LNHNV, CDR2 YYDKDF (reference sequence). The CDR3 region is CATSSGDSNYGYTF. For the CDR3, the DNA is TGTGCCACCAGCAGTGGGGACAGTAACTATGGCTACACCTTC.

This clonotype showed up many times. The chain combines TRBV7-8 with TRBJ2-3; a possible D gene is TRBD1 (5 bases). CDR1 is SGHVS and CDR2 is FQNEAQ in the germline V gene. CDR3 length equals 14 residues. V lost 0 bases and J 4 bases, leaving 8 bases between the germline ends. CDR3 coding DNA: TGTGCCAGCAGCTTAGCGGTAGGGGCAGATACGCAGTATTTT. Its translation is CASSLAVGADTQYF.